The T cell receptor beta chain under discussion was sequenced for a study of metastatic and nonmetastatic thyroid tumors. Study background: Across blood and tumor or nodule tissue, repertoires from malignant and benign thyroid patients were compared with one another.

How the authors handled the data: A papillary thyroid cancer distant-metastasis classifier was built from CDR3 differences across clinicopathological groups. MiXCR re-clonotyped the PCR reads for TCRdb. Here the V and J calls rest on TCRdb's processing, not on the authors' analysis. The data contain thousands of clones, 25% to 30% of them singletons. The CDR3 is 15 amino acids. The V gene's germline CDR1 is DFQATT and CDR2 SNEGSKA (reference sequence). Nobody among the patients had been given any treatment before thyroid surgery. The chain recombines TRBV20-1 with TRBJ2-7, with TRBD1 as a possible D gene (6 bases). The source is a female donor with papillary thyroid cancer or a benign thyroid nodule (not recorded which). Some clones in this sample may be carry-over from other donors' samples. Sample: adjacent normal tissue. For the CDR3, the DNA is TGCAGCGCAAGGGACATAAGTGGGAACTCCTACGAGCAGTACTTC. The encoded protein is CSARDISGNSYEQYF.